The entry below describes one T cell receptor (beta chain). The germline gives CDR1 MNHEY, CDR2 SVGAGI. The CDR3 is 15 amino acids. The ends lost 6 bases at V and 4 bases at J; junction bases unmatched: 10. This sample is part of a study of blood T cell repertoires in COVID-19. On the study more broadly: The United States, Italy and Spain were the sources of the acute and convalescent COVID-19 samples. From T cells, B-cell-depleted T cells, or PBMCs came the material, which was cDNA or gDNA.

How the authors handled the data: It was from reference gene primer amplification that nucleated cell counts were estimated. Clones were sequenced by immunoSEQ multiplex PCR, and TCRdb holds only the in-frame ones, with some missing. V and J calls plus clone size are reproduced from that table; the DNA served to infer D and trimming. There are some 150,000 clones in the sample; 80% to 90% occur only once, and roughly 35% lies in the top ten. This TCR was recovered from a man aged 50-59 years who had recovered from COVID-19. V is TRBV6-5 and J is TRBJ2-7; the match to TRBD1 covers 9 bases. The sample taken for sequencing was peripheral blood. The CDR3 DNA follows: TGTGCCAGCAGGCCCGGGACAGGGAAGGAATACGAGCAGTACTTC. Translation: CASRPGTGKEYEQYF.